This is a list of T cell receptor beta chains from one sample in a study of blood T cell repertoires in COVID-19. Sequenced by immunoSEQ multiplex PCR; TCRdb stores in-frame clones only, minus some. The sample includes 150,000 to 200,000 clones, around 81% of them seen just once. Material: peripheral blood. The source is a human donor with acute or convalescent COVID-19. The donor label of this sample is uncertain. Each CDR3 is given with its conserved first and last residue.

>TRBJ2-2|TRBV11-2
CASSLHTGGVNTGELFF
>TRBJ1-4|TRBV28
CASSRAGFTNEKLFF
>TRBJ1-2|TRBV4-1
CASSQDLQGLIYGYTF
>TRBJ2-2|TRBV7-8
CASSSSSAQPFF
>TRBJ2-7|TRBV7-3
CASSLGNGRYEQYF
>TRBJ2-3|TRBV19
CASSGTSGTDTQYF
>TRBJ2-3|TRBV5-1
CASSLAGTGHSDTQYF
>TRBJ1-1|TRBV5-5
CASSPDPTGNTEAFF
>TRBJ2-7|TRBV6-5
CASRDRGTYEQYF
>TRBJ1-1|TRBV28
CASSGGGTEAFF
>TRBJ1-1|TRBV2
CASSLTGPINTEAFF
>TRBJ2-7|TRBV5-6
CASSTDRGYEQYF
>TRBJ1-5|TRBV27
CASSPDRGSQPQHF
>TRBJ1-6|TRBV7-3
CASSLSGTGVSPLHF
>TRBJ2-1|TRBV11-2
CASSLGLDSYNEQFF
>TRBJ2-2|TRBV9
CASSVGGLAGATGELFF
>TRBJ2-1|TRBV3-1/TRBV3-2
CASSQNQNNEQFF
>TRBJ2-1|TRBV6-5
CASRPGGWVNEQFF
>TRBJ2-3|TRBV5-6
CASSFSGTQYF
>TRBJ1-2|TRBV4-1
CASSQVADRSFYGYTF
>TRBJ2-3|TRBV4-1
CASSRRRDGTDTQYF
>TRBJ1-5|TRBV4-2
CASSQNPRDLKHF
>TRBJ2-3|TRBV7-3
CASSSDGIDTQYF
>TRBJ1-1|TRBV7-3
CASSAGTGPEAFF
>TRBJ2-2|TRBV5-1
CASSLVGGGLAQELFF
>TRBJ1-2|TRBV7-8
CASSLGPGANYGYTF
>TRBJ2-7|TRBV14
CASSQDSSRGGTEQYF
>TRBJ1-4|TRBV5-1
CASSSRGLAEKLFF
>TRBJ2-7|TRBV7-9
CASTTTGSYEQYF
>TRBJ1-6|TRBV7-8
CASSLIQGASGAPLHF
>TRBJ1-2|TRBV2
CASSIEAYGYTF
>TRBJ2-7|TRBV11-2
CASRSTGQGGEQYF
>TRBJ2-1|TRBV19
CASKGQRDYNEQFF
>TRBJ1-1|TRBV30
CAWRGEGNGNTEAFF
>TRBJ1-1|TRBV5-1
CASRQGLNTEAFF
>TRBJ1-5|TRBV28
CASSPGGRDSNQPQHF
>TRBJ2-1|TRBV5-1
CASSQISGGANEQFF
>TRBJ2-3|TRBV9
CASGNSGSTDTQYF
>TRBJ2-1|TRBV30
CAWSGERSYNEQFF
>TRBJ2-5|TRBV6-5
CASSLQGTGETQYF
>TRBJ2-3|TRBV9
CASSVAQAGGMADTQYF
>TRBJ2-7|TRBV7-2
CASSLGDRGPNEQYF
>TRBJ1-3|TRBV4-2
CASSQLSRAYSGNTIYF